These 2 T cell receptor beta chains originate from one sample sequenced in a study of blood T cell repertoires in COVID-19. Libraries were prepared by immunoSEQ multiplex PCR; TCRdb keeps only in-frame clonotypes and omits some of them. The top ten hold about half of the sample, which has 60,000 to 75,000 clones, roughly two thirds seen once. Sequenced: PBMCs or T cells enriched from blood (not recorded which). The receptors stem from an older woman who had been exposed to COVID-19.

V and J are TRBV3-1 (or the pseudogene TRBV3-2) and TRBJ2-7; D is possibly TRBD2 (6 bases). The ends were cut back, 1 base at V and 6 bases at J, with 19 bases in the middle. The CDR3 extends over 16 amino acids. The germline gives CDR1 LGHDT, CDR2 YNNKEL (reference sequence). The CDR3: CASSQVQGLTTFEQYF. The CDR3 region has the DNA TGTGCCAGCAGCCAAGTGCAGGGACTGACTACGTTCGAGCAGTACTTC.

The J gene is TRBJ1-4, the V gene TRBV28; 7 positions agree with TRBD1. V trimming: 5 bases; J trimming: 3 bases; junction bases outside the gene matches: 6. In germline, CDR1 is MDHEN, CDR2 SYDVKM. The CDR3 is 15 amino acids. Written as DNA, the CDR3 is TGTGCCAGCAGTCTAGGGGGACAGTCTAATGAAAAACTGTTTTTT. Residues: CASSLGGQSNEKLFF.